This TCR beta chain stems from a study of neoadjuvant anti-PD-1 for oral cavity cancer. Clones were sequenced by immunoSEQ multiplex PCR, and TCRdb holds only the in-frame ones, with some missing. The data show about 14,000 clones, roughly two thirds seen once. Time point reported: after neoadjuvant nivolumab, at surgical resection. This TCR came from a person aged 35-79 years with oral cavity squamous cell carcinoma. The source was PBMCs, collected after nivolumab (anti-PD-1) treatment.

In DNA form, the CDR3 reads TGTGCCAGCAGCCCGGGAGCCAACAATGAGCAGTTCTTC. This gives the protein CASSPGANNEQFF. The rearrangement links TRBV7-3 to TRBJ2-1, with TRBD2 as a possible D gene (6 bases). Germline V gene sequence: CDR1 SGHTA, CDR2 FQGTGA. CDR3 length equals 13 residues. Deletions cut 5 bases from V and 5 bases from J, with 10 bases between.